This T cell receptor beta chain stems from a study of T cells in Graves' hyperthyroidism and ophthalmopathy. Study-wide results and limits: Stable hyperthyroidism was told apart from ophthalmopathy by a model built on 13 V-J features.

Using RNA transcripts as the source, TCR beta CDR3 regions were amplified. TCR CDR3 regions were first amplified by RT-PCR with HTBI primers. One entry per CDR3 protein results from TCRdb running MiXCR on the multiplex PCR reads. The table includes about 740,000 distinct CDR3 sequences, around 15% detected once. From less than 13 ml of fresh peripheral blood, PBMCs were isolated. The sample holds many counts of this clonotype. Its target is unknown. This CDR3 is 15 amino acids long. V shed 7 bases and J shed 1 base, with 15 bases lying between them. Germline V gene sequence: CDR1 SNHLY, CDR2 FYNNEI. The chain couples TRBV2 to TRBJ2-3, with D possibly TRBD1 on 7 matching bases. The receptor's source is a young woman with Graves' hyperthyroidism. The sequencing input was blood. This chain's CDR3 is CASIKEGAGTDTQYF. The CDR3 DNA follows: TGTGCCAGCATAAAGGAGGGGGCGGGCACAGATACGCAGTATTTT.